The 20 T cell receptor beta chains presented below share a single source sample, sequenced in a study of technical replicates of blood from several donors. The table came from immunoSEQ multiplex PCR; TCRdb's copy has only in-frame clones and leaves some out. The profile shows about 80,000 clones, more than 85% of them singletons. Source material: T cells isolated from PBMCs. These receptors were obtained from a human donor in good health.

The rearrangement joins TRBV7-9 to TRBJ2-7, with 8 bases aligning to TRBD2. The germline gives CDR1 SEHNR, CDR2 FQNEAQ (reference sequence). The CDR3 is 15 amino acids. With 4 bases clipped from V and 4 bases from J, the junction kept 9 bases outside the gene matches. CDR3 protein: CASSYFVGTSYEQYF. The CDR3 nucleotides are TGTGCCAGCAGCTATTTCGTGGGGACTAGTTACGAGCAGTACTTC. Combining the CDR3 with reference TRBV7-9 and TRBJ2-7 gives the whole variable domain DTGVSQNPRHKITKRGQNVTFRCDPISEHNRLYWYRQTLGQGPEFLTYFQNEAQLEKSRLLSDRFSAERPKGSFSTLEIQRTEQGDSAMYLCASSYFVGTSYEQYFGPGTRLTVT.

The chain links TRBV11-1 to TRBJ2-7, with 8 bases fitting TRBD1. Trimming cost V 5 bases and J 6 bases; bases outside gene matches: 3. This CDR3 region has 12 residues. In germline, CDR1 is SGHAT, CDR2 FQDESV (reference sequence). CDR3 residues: CASSAGTGEQYF. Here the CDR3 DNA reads TGTGCCAGCAGCGCCGGGACAGGCGAGCAGTACTTC.

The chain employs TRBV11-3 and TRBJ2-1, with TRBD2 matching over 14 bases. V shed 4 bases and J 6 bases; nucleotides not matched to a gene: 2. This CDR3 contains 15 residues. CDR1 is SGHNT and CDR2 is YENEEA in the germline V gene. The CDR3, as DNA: TGTGCCAGCAGCTCGACTAGCGGGAGGGCCAATGAGCAGTTCTTC. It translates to CASSSTSGRANEQFF.

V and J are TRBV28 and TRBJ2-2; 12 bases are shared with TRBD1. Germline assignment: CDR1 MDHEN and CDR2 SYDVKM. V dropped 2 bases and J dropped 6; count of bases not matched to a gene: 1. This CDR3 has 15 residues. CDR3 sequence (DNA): TGTGCCAGCAGTTTAGGGACAGGGGGCCCCGGGGAGCTGTTTTTT. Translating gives CASSLGTGGPGELFF.

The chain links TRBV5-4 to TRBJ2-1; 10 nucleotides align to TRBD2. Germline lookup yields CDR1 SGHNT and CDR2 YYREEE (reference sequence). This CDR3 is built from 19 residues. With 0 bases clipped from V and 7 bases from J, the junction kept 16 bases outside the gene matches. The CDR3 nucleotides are TGTGCCAGCAGCTTGGTAAGCGGGAGGGCCCTCTCGACTGGGAATGAGCAGTTCTTC. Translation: CASSLVSGRALSTGNEQFF.

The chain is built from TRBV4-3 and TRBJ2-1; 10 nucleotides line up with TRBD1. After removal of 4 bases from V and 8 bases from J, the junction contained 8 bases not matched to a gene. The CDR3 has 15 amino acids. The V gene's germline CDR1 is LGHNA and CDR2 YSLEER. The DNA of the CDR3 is TGCGCCAGCAGCCGACTGACAGGGGGCATAGATGAGCAGTTCTTC. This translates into CASSRLTGGIDEQFF.

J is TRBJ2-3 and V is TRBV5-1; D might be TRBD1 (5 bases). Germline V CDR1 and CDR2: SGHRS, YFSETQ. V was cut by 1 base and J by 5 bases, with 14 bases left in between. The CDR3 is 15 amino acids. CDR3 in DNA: TGCGCCAGCAGCTTGTGGAGCAGGGCGGTAGATACGCAGTATTTT. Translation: CASSLWSRAVDTQYF.

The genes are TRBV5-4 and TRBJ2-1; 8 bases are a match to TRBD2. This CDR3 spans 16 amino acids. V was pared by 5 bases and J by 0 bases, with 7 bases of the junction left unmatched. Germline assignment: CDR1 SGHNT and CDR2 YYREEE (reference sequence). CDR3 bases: TGTGCCAGCAGACGGACTAGCAGAGACTCCTACAATGAGCAGTTCTTC. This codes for CASRRTSRDSYNEQFF.

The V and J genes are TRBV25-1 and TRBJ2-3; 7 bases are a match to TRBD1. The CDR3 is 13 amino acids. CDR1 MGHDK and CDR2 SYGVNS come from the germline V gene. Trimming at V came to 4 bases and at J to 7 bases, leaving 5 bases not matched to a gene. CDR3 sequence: CASSATGEYTQYF. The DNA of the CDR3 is TGTGCCAGCAGTGCCACAGGGGAATATACGCAGTATTTT.

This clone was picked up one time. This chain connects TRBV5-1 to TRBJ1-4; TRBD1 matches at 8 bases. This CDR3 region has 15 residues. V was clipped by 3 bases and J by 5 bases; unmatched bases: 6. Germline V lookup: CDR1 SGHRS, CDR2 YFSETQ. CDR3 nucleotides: TGCGCCAGCAGCTCTCAACAGGGGGGGAATGAAAAACTGTTTTTT. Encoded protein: CASSSQQGGNEKLFF.

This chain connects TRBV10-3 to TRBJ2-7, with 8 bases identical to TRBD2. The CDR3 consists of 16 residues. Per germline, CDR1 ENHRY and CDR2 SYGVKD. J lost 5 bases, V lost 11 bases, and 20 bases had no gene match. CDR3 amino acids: CASGPSGGGRGNEQYF. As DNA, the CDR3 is TGTGCCTCAGGTCCCAGCGGGGGAGGCCGAGGGAACGAGCAGTACTTC.

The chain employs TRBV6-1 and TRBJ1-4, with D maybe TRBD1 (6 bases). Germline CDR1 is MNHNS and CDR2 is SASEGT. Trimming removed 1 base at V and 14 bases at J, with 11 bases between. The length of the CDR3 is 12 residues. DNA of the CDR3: TGTGCCAGCAGTGAAGTCAGGACAGTTCTGTTTTTT. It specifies CASSEVRTVLFF.

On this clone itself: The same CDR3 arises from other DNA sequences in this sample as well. The CDR3, as DNA: TGTGCCAGCAGTTACGACAGGGGCGGGACTGAAGCTTTCTTT. Protein: CASSYDRGGTEAFF. V is TRBV27 and J is TRBJ1-1; the match to TRBD1 covers 8 bases. Germline V gene data show CDR1 as MNHEY and CDR2 as SMNVEV (reference sequence). With V trimmed by 4 bases and J by 5 bases, 6 bases remained unmatched. CDR3 size: 14 residues.

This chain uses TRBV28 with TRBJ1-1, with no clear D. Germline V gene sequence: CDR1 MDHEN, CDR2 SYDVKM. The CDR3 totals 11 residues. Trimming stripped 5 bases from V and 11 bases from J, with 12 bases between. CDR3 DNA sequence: TGTGCCAGCAGTAACTCCGGGGAGGCTTTCTTT. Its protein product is CASSNSGEAFF.

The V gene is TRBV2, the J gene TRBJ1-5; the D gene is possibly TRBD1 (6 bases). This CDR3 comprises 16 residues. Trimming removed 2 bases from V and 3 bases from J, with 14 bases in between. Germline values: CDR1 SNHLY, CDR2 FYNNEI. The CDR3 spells CASSEYGEGDNQPQHF. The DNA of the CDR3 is TGTGCCAGCAGTGAATACGGAGAGGGGGACAATCAGCCCCAGCATTTT.

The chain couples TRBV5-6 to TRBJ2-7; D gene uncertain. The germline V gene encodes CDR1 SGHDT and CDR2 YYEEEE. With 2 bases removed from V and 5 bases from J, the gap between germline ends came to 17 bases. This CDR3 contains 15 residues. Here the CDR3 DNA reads TGTGCCAGCAGCTTCCAGACACCCAGACCCGACGAGCAGTACTTC. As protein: CASSFQTPRPDEQYF.

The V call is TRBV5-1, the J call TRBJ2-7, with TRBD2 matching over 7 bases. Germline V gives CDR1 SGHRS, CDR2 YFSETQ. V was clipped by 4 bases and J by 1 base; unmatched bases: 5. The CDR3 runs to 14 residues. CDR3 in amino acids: CASSPWTSSYEQYF. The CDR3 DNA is TGCGCCAGCAGCCCTTGGACTAGTTCCTACGAGCAGTACTTC.

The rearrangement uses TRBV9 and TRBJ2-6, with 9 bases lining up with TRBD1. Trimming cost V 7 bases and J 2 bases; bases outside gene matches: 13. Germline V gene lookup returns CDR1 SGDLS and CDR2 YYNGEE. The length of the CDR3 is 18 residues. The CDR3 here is CASDSQGAGYPGANVLTF. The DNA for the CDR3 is TGTGCCAGCGACTCACAGGGGGCAGGATACCCTGGGGCCAACGTCCTGACTTTC.

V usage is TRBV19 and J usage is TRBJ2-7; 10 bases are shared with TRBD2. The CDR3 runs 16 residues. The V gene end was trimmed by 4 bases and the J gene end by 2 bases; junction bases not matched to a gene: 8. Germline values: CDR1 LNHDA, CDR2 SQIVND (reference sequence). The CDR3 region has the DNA TGTGCCAGTAGTACCGGACTAGCGGTATATACCTACGAGCAGTACTTC. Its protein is CASSTGLAVYTYEQYF.

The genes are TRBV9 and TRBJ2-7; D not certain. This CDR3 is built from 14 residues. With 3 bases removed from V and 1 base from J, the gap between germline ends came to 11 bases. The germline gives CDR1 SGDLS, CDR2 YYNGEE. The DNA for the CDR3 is TGTGCCAGCAGCGGTCCACCGCGGTCCTACGAGCAGTACTTC. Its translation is CASSGPPRSYEQYF. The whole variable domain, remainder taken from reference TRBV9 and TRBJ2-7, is DSGVTQTPKHLITATGQRVTLRCSPRSGDLSVYWYQQSLDQGLQFLIQYYNGEERAKGNILERFSAQQFPDLHSELNLSSLELGDSALYFCASSGPPRSYEQYFGPGTRLTVT.